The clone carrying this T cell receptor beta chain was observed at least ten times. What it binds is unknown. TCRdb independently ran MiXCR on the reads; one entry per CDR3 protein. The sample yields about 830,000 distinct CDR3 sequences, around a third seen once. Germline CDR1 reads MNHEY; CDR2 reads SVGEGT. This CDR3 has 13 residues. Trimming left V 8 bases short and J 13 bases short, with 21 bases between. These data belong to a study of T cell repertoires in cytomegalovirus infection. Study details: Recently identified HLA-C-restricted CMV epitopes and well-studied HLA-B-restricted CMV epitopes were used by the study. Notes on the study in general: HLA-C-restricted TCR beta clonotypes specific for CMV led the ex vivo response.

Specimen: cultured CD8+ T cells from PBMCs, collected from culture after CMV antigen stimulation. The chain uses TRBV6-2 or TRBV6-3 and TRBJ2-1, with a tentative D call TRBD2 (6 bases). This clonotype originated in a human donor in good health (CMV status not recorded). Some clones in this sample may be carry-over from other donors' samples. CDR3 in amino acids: CASEQERVGGQFF. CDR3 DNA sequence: TGTGCCAGCGAACAGGAACGGGTGGGAGGTCAGTTCTTC.